The rows below give T cell receptor beta chains drawn from one sample of a study of cytomegalovirus exposure and HLA in healthy donors. The assay was immunoSEQ multiplex PCR, and TCRdb's table has in-frame clones only and misses some. The sample carries about 120,000 clones, about 70% recorded once. Sequencing used PBMCs. The source of these receptors is a human donor in good health. CDR3s leave out the opening cysteine and the closing phenylalanine or tryptophan. Expanded clones are given a class, and other clones once, few, many or no size at all.

cdr3_length clone_size j_call v_call cdr3_aa
15 - TRBJ1-4 TRBV4-3 ASSQETRGAAGEKLF
13 - TRBJ1-2 TRBV19 ASSVRQGQTSGYT
13 - TRBJ1-4 TRBV6-1 ASTTGGFTNEKLF
11 - TRBJ1-1 TRBV19 ASSPDGDTEAF
12 few TRBJ1-5 TRBV30 AWSLDTSNQPQH
12 - TRBJ1-2 TRBV6-4 ASSRDSWDYGYT
13 - TRBJ1-5 TRBV19 ASSRTGGQRQPQH
13 few TRBJ2-1 TRBV19 ASSIGTSGTSEQF
11 - TRBJ1-2 TRBV29-1 SVRTGEGYGYT
15 - TRBJ2-5 TRBV4-2 ASSQDHRRGGLETQY
12 - TRBJ2-7 TRBV11-2 ASSHTDRTYEQY
13 few TRBJ1-4 TRBV4-2 ASSQVRGSNEKLF
12 - TRBJ1-1 TRBV15 ATSRDLRASEAF
14 - TRBJ2-7 TRBV5-1 ASSLGGVSISYEQY
11 - TRBJ2-7 TRBV28 ASSLPYSYEQY
11 few TRBJ1-1 TRBV7-7 ASSLGEETEAF
13 - TRBJ2-7 TRBV19 ASSLGTGGAYEQY
14 - TRBJ1-1 TRBV6-6 ASRTQDRAMNTEAF
17 - TRBJ2-7 TRBV28 ASRRGPGQLTKRLNEQY
13 few TRBJ1-4 TRBV28 ASSLLGPTNEKLF
9 - TRBJ1-3 TRBV20-1 SAQTGNTIY
15 - TRBJ1-3 TRBV4-2 ASSQDSPGTGGNTIY
9 - TRBJ1-1 TRBV27 ASSPGTEAF
13 - TRBJ1-1 TRBV5-1 ASSLRTGLNTEAF
11 - TRBJ2-2 TRBV9 ASSVVLSGELF
11 - TRBJ2-1 TRBV6-1 ASSGLPPNEQF
12 - TRBJ1-1 TRBV7-2 ASSFDRGGTEAF
12 - TRBJ1-2 TRBV19 ASSPIPDNYGYT
14 few TRBJ2-7 TRBV7-8 ASSLAAGSAVVEQY
14 few TRBJ2-7 TRBV7-8 ASSLDSGTGDYEQY
9 - TRBJ2-5 TRBV6-1 GSKGVETQY
9 - TRBJ2-7 TRBV10-1 ASSGGVEQY
11 - TRBJ1-2 TRBV14 ASSPPGTLSYT
11 few TRBJ2-7 TRBV7-2 ASSYRHRGEQY
11 - TRBJ2-1 TRBV28 ATTAGWWNEQF
13 - TRBJ1-5 TRBV6-1 ASTPDRGANQPQH
13 - TRBJ2-1 TRBV6-5 ASSSHSGRSNEQF
11 - TRBJ1-1 TRBV13 ASSLVRVHEAF
12 - TRBJ2-7 TRBV11-3 ASSTYTGGGEQY
13 - TRBJ2-2 TRBV11-3 ASSSSTGVGGELF
15 - TRBJ2-5 TRBV4-1 ASSQEGLQTYQETQY
13 few TRBJ1-5 TRBV6-1 ASSFRDRSNQPQH
10 - TRBJ2-3 TRBV28 ASRQLADTQY
16 - TRBJ1-1 TRBV30 AWTLGPGQGSRNTEAF
13 - TRBJ2-7 TRBV6-1 ASSELLAGPYEQY